The 22 T cell receptor beta chains reported below all come from one sample, sequenced in a study of identical twins. TCRdb reanalysed the 5' RACE reads using MiXCR and keeps one entry per CDR3 protein. This sample has about 890,000 distinct CDR3 sequences, with approximately 13% found just once. The sample also formed part of further work on yellow fever vaccine responses in identical twins.

Input material: PBMCs. These receptors originate from a young woman in good health.

This clonotype has a handful of counts. This sequence joins TRBV3-1 and TRBJ1-1; 9 positions agree with TRBD1. V lost 1 base to trimming and J lost 8 bases; unmatched junction nucleotides: 2. The CDR3 runs 13 residues. Germline V gene data show CDR1 as LGHDT and CDR2 as YNNKEL (reference sequence). Here the CDR3 DNA reads TGTGCCAGCAGCCAAGGAGGACAGGGGGAAGCTTTCTTT. Its protein is CASSQGGQGEAFF. Supplemented by reference TRBV3-1 and TRBJ1-1, the full variable domain reads DTAVSQTPKYLVTQMGNDKSIKCEQNLGHDTMYWYKQDSKKFLKIMFSYNNKELIINETVPNRFSPKSPDKAHLNLHINSLELGDSAVYFCASSQGGQGEAFFGQGTRLTVV.

This clonotype was seen only a few times. V gene TRBV3-1 combines with J gene TRBJ2-1; no clear D gene. The CDR3 has 13 amino acids. Trimming took 1 base from V and 4 from J, leaving 5 bases between them. Germline loops: CDR1 LGHDT, CDR2 YNNKEL (reference sequence). This chain's CDR3 is CASSQAQYNEQFF. Here the CDR3 DNA reads TGTGCCAGCAGCCAAGCCCAATACAATGAGCAGTTCTTC.

This clonotype was counted at least ten times. The V and J genes are TRBV12-3 or TRBV12-4 and TRBJ1-6; TRBD1 aligns across 9 bases. The trim removed 3 bases at V and 5 bases at J, leaving 2 bases unmatched. This CDR3 is 15 amino acids long. CDR3: CASSFGQGNNSPLHF. The CDR3 coding sequence is TGTGCCAGCAGTTTTGGACAGGGGAATAATTCACCCCTCCACTTT.

This clonotype was counted at least ten times. One end of the junction fails to match germline, which may point to a read error. This chain uses TRBV6-6 with TRBJ1-1; D possibly corresponds to TRBD1 (6 bases). This CDR3 comprises 11 residues. CDR1 and CDR2 from the germline V gene are MNHNY and SVGAGI (reference sequence). In DNA, the CDR3 is TGTGCCACAGGGGTTGGTACTGAAGCTTTCTTC. As protein: CATGVGTEAFF.

This clonotype was observed many times. The rearrangement joins TRBV20-1 to TRBJ2-3, with D possibly matching TRBD2 (5 bases). V gave up 6 bases and J gave up 6 bases, with 25 bases separating them. This CDR3 is 16 amino acids long. Germline V lookup: CDR1 DFQATT, CDR2 SNEGSKA (reference sequence). The CDR3 DNA is TGCAGTGCCGAACCCGGACGGGAACTACCAAGGGATACGCAGTATTTT. Its protein is CSAEPGRELPRDTQYF.

This clonotype was recorded many times. The J gene is TRBJ1-2, the V gene TRBV29-1; tentatively, D is TRBD1 (6 bases). Trimming removed 1 base from V and 4 bases from J, with 16 bases in between. The CDR3 consists of 15 residues. CDR1 is SQVTM and CDR2 is ANQGSEA in the germline V gene. The CDR3 DNA is TGCAGCGTTGAAGCTGGGATGGGGGGCCTCTATGGCTACACCTTC. Translating gives CSVEAGMGGLYGYTF.

This clonotype occurred many times. The rearrangement uses TRBV7-6 and TRBJ2-3; perhaps TRBD1 as D (5 bases). The CDR3 runs 18 residues. Between the trimmed V and J ends, which lost 0 bases and 0 bases, there was a span of 16 bases. Looked up from germline, CDR1 is SGHVS and CDR2 is FNYEAQ. The CDR3 loop is CASSLAVQGFTSTDTQYF. The DNA for the CDR3 is TGTGCCAGCAGCTTAGCGGTTCAGGGCTTCACTAGCACAGATACGCAGTATTTT. Drawing the rest from reference TRBV7-6 and TRBJ2-3, the complete variable domain is GAGVSQSPRYKVTKRGQDVALRCDPISGHVSLYWYRQALGQGPEFLTYFNYEAQQDKSGLPNDRFSAERPEGSISTLTIQRTEQRDSAMYRCASSLAVQGFTSTDTQYFGPGTRLTVL.

This sequence joins TRBV12-3 or TRBV12-4 and TRBJ1-2; D gene unclear. Trimming took 3 bases from V and 8 from J, leaving 13 bases between them. The CDR3 spans 13 residues. DNA for the CDR3: TGTGCCAGCAGTTTGGGCCACGCCCTCGGCTACACCTTC. The encoded protein is CASSLGHALGYTF.

At least ten counts were recorded for this clonotype. Here the CDR3 reads CAIGGTSGTPYEQYF. Written as DNA, the CDR3 is TGTGCCATCGGTGGGACTAGCGGGACCCCCTACGAGCAGTACTTC. The chain employs TRBV10-3 and TRBJ2-7; 13 bases line up with TRBD2. V gave up 8 bases and J gave up 2 bases; unmatched junction bases: 6. The germline gives CDR1 ENHRY, CDR2 SYGVKD. The CDR3 spans 15 residues.

Only a few counts were recorded for this clonotype. The genes are TRBV15 and TRBJ2-5; the match to TRBD2 covers 7 bases. V dropped 3 bases and J dropped 4; count of bases not matched to a gene: 5. Looked up from germline, CDR1 is LNHNV and CDR2 is YYDKDF (reference sequence). This CDR3 is built from 14 residues. CDR3 DNA sequence: TGTGCCACCAGCAGGGGGGAGGGAACAGAGACCCAGTACTTC. It specifies CATSRGEGTETQYF.

The genes are TRBV6-6 and TRBJ1-3; D is possibly TRBD1 (5 bases). This CDR3 is built from 12 residues. Germline V gives CDR1 MNHNY, CDR2 SVGAGI (reference sequence). V lost 4 bases to trimming and J lost 6 bases, with 7 bases between them. CDR3 sequence reads: CASSSRVNTIYF. CDR3 nucleotide sequence: TGTGCCAGCAGTTCCAGGGTAAACACCATATATTTT.

This rearrangement joins TRBV12-3 or TRBV12-4 to TRBJ2-1, with unresolved D. This CDR3 is built from 17 residues. Trimming pared 5 bases from V and 4 bases from J, leaving 21 bases between. The CDR3 DNA is TGTGCCAGCAGTCCCCCTCTCACACGCCTTCGGTACAATGAGCAGTTCTTC. As protein: CASSPPLTRLRYNEQFF.

This clonotype was picked up a small number of times. The rearrangement joins TRBV7-9 to TRBJ2-1, with D perhaps matching TRBD2 (6 bases). The V gene lost 8 bases and the J gene lost 1 base, with 15 bases spanning the gap. CDR3 size: 15 residues. Germline assignment: CDR1 SEHNR and CDR2 FQNEAQ (reference sequence). CDR3 residues: CASHGGYGSYNEQFF. The CDR3 nucleotides read TGTGCCAGCCACGGGGGTTATGGGTCCTACAATGAGCAGTTCTTC.

The rearrangement uses TRBV27 and TRBJ2-1, with D unclear. Germline CDR1 reads MNHEY; CDR2 reads SMNVEV (reference sequence). The V end was cut by 4 bases, the J end by 4 bases, with 14 bases between. The CDR3 is 15 residues long. The CDR3 DNA reads as TGTGCCAGCAGTTCCGCCAGTTTATCATACAATGAGCAGTTCTTC. Its translation: CASSSASLSYNEQFF.

The table lists this clonotype with a few counts. The V gene is TRBV11-3, the J gene TRBJ2-4; 8 bases are shared with TRBD2. The V gene's germline CDR1 is SGHNT and CDR2 YENEEA. The length of the CDR3 is 16 residues. V dropped 5 bases and J dropped 0; count of bases not matched to a gene: 6. CDR3 sequence (DNA): TGTGCCAGCAGCCCAAAGCGGGAGCTAGCCAAAAACATTCAGTACTTC. The encoded protein is CASSPKRELAKNIQYF.

V gene TRBV19 combines with J gene TRBJ2-3; 8 positions agree with TRBD2. CDR1 and CDR2 from the germline V gene are LNHDA and SQIVND (reference sequence). This CDR3 spans 17 amino acids. J gave up 4 bases and V 5 bases, and 14 bases lay outside the gene matches. CDR3 sequence reads: CASSVPTSGPRADTQYF. The CDR3 DNA sequence: TGTGCCAGTAGTGTCCCCACTAGCGGCCCTCGCGCAGATACGCAGTATTTT.

Only a few counts were recorded for this clonotype. The V call is TRBV9, the J call TRBJ2-1; a possible D gene is TRBD2 (5 bases). Germline V gene data show CDR1 as SGDLS and CDR2 as YYNGEE. The CDR3 totals 15 residues. Trimming pared 0 bases from V and 1 base from J, leaving 8 bases between. Here the CDR3 reads CASSVVSVSYNEQFF. In nucleotides, the CDR3 is TGTGCCAGCAGCGTAGTTAGCGTATCCTACAATGAGCAGTTCTTC.

The V and J genes are TRBV27 and TRBJ2-1; D is perhaps TRBD1 or TRBD2 (5 bases each). The germline gives CDR1 MNHEY, CDR2 SMNVEV (reference sequence). This CDR3 comprises 14 residues. Trimming cost V 10 bases and J 2 bases, with 15 bases left between them. This chain's CDR3 is CATQGGGPYNEQFF. CDR3 nucleotides: TGTGCCACCCAGGGTGGGGGACCCTACAATGAGCAGTTCTTC.

This clonotype was picked up a small number of times. The V gene is TRBV18, the J gene TRBJ2-1, with TRBD2 matching 8 bases. The CDR3 totals 15 residues. CDR1 KGHSH and CDR2 LQKENI come from the germline V gene. Trimming removed 3 bases from V and 9 bases from J; junction bases left unmatched: 10. For the CDR3, the DNA is TGTGCCAGCTCACCCCTGGATAGCGGGAACTCTGAGCAGTTCTTC. Encoded protein: CASSPLDSGNSEQFF.

Only one count was recorded for this clonotype. The V call is TRBV6-5, the J call TRBJ1-1, with 8 bases fitting TRBD1. The J segment lost 1 base and the V segment lost 5 bases, leaving 6 bases of the junction unmatched. This CDR3 is built from 15 residues. Germline V gene lookup returns CDR1 MNHEY and CDR2 SVGAGI. The CDR3 bases are TGTGCCAGCAGTCTTTCAGGGGGCGGGAACACTGAAGCTTTCTTT. Protein sequence: CASSLSGGGNTEAFF.

The chain links TRBV28 to TRBJ2-1; 13 bases are shared with TRBD2. This CDR3 spans 15 amino acids. Trimming at V came to 6 bases and at J to 10 bases, leaving 9 bases not matched to a gene. CDR1 and CDR2 from the germline V gene are MDHEN and SYDVKM. The CDR3 region is CASSQTSGRAEEQFF. The CDR3 DNA reads TGTGCCAGCAGCCAAACTAGCGGGAGGGCCGAGGAGCAGTTCTTC.

This clonotype was counted ten times or more. The chain combines TRBV12-3 or TRBV12-4 with TRBJ2-1, with D perhaps matching TRBD1 or TRBD2 (5 bases each). The CDR3 has 14 residues. The V end lost 7 bases, the J end lost 8 bases, and 18 bases lay between the germline ends. The CDR3 sequence is CASILGRATHEQFF. In DNA, the CDR3 is TGTGCCAGCATCCTGGGGCGGGCTACTCATGAGCAGTTCTTC.